This TCR beta chain emerged from a study of T cells in Graves' hyperthyroidism and ophthalmopathy. The V and J ends lost 1 base and 3 bases respectively, with 15 bases between them. The germline V gene has CDR1 GTSNPN and CDR2 SVGIG (reference sequence). There are 15 residues in the CDR3. This clonotype was seen a few times. TCR beta CDR3 regions were amplified from RNA. The HTBI set primed first-round TCR CDR3 RT-PCR. TCRdb used MiXCR to reprocess the multiplex PCR reads, holding one entry per CDR3 protein. The repertoire consists of 500,000 to 600,000 distinct CDR3 sequences, with 16% occurring once and the leading ten covering 15% to 20%. The PBMCs had their origin in more than 9.5 ml of fresh peripheral blood.

This clonotype was obtained from a woman under 30 with Graves' hyperthyroidism. Sequenced material: blood. This rearrangement joins TRBV30 to TRBJ1-1, with D possibly being TRBD1 (6 bases). The CDR3: CAWSGGWGPDTEAFF. The CDR3, as DNA: TGTGCCTGGAGTGGGGGGTGGGGGCCGGACACTGAAGCTTTCTTT.